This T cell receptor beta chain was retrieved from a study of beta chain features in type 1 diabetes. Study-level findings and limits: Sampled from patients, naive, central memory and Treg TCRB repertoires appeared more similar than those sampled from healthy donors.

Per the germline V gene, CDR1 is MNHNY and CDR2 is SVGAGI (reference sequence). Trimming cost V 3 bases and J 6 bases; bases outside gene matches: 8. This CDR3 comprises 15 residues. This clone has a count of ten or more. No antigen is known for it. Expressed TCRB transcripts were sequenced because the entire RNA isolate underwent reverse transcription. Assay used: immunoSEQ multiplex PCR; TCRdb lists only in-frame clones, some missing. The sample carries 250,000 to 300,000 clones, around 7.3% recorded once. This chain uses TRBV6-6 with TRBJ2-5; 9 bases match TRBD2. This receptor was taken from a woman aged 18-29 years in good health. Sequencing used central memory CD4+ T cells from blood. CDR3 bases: TGTGCCAGCAGTTATTACGGCGGGGGGGCGAAGACCCAGTACTTC. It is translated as CASSYYGGGAKTQYF.